Below, 8 T cell receptor beta chains from the same sample are listed, as sequenced in a study of CD8+ T cells in alopecia areata. Treatment specified: oral pan-JAK inhibitor, 5-10 mg twice daily. In each case, RNA was isolated and then reverse transcribed into cDNA as the sequencing template. Only in-frame clones appear in the TCRdb table, and some are missing; sequencing was by immunoSEQ multiplex PCR. The table includes around 150,000 clones, around 71% detected once. The sample was CD4+ T cells sorted from blood, taken at week 4, from a patient treated with tofacitinib. These receptors originate from a human donor with alopecia areata.

The genes are TRBV7-2 and TRBJ2-7; either TRBD1 or TRBD2 may fit D (5 bases each). The CDR3 spans 14 residues. Germline CDR1 is SGHTA and CDR2 is FQGNSA. The V and J ends lost 5 bases and 3 bases respectively, with 14 bases between them. The CDR3 DNA follows: TGTGCCAGCAGCATCCAAGGGACCCTCTACGAGCAGTACTTC. Amino acids: CASSIQGTLYEQYF.

The V call is TRBV5-6, the J call TRBJ1-2; weak D call: TRBD1 (6 bases). The CDR3 is 14 residues long. Germline V lookup: CDR1 SGHDT, CDR2 YYEEEE. V dropped 0 bases and J dropped 3 bases, with 9 bases sitting between them. CDR3 in amino acids: CASSLGGTHYGYTF. Written as DNA, the CDR3 is TGTGCCAGCAGCTTGGGAGGGACACACTATGGCTACACCTTC.

This chain links TRBV27 with TRBJ2-7, with TRBD2 identical over 11 bases. The CDR3 totals 18 residues. V lost 5 bases, J lost 2 bases, and 14 bases stayed unmatched. Germline V CDR1 and CDR2: MNHEY, SMNVEV (reference sequence). The CDR3 DNA follows: TGTGCCAGCAGTCTTACCCCCCGACTAGCGGGGCTGCCCTACGAGCAGTACTTC. It encodes CASSLTPRLAGLPYEQYF.

The V call is TRBV18, the J call TRBJ2-7; D uncertain. CDR1 and CDR2 (germline): KGHSH, LQKENI. The CDR3 has 12 residues. The V end was cut by 6 bases, the J end by 5 bases, with 11 bases between. This CDR3 reads CASSPSVNEQYF. CDR3 nucleotides: TGTGCCAGCTCCCCCAGTGTAAACGAGCAGTACTTC.

This clone was seen a handful of times. The CDR3 nucleotides read TGCAGCGTTGCGCTAGCCACAGATACGCAGTATTTT. Translated: CSVALATDTQYF. V gene TRBV29-1 combines with J gene TRBJ2-3, with D perhaps TRBD2 (5 bases). This CDR3 comprises 12 residues. The germline gives CDR1 SQVTM, CDR2 ANQGSEA. V lost 4 bases to trimming and J lost 2 bases, with 7 bases between them.

This clone was counted between two and nine times. This sequence joins TRBV7-9 and TRBJ1-4, with 9 bases lining up with TRBD1. With 7 bases clipped from V and 3 bases from J, the junction kept 3 bases outside the gene matches. This CDR3 has 14 residues. Germline V gene data show CDR1 as SEHNR and CDR2 as FQNEAQ (reference sequence). CDR3 nucleotides: TGTGCCAGCAACCGGGACAGGGCTAATGAAAAACTGTTTTTT. It yields the protein CASNRDRANEKLFF.

This clone was seen more than once but under ten times. The CDR3: CASSETSGGAPGTDTQYF. Here the CDR3 DNA reads TGTGCCAGCAGTGAGACTAGCGGGGGGGCCCCGGGCACAGATACGCAGTATTTT. The V gene is TRBV9, the J gene TRBJ2-3, with 14 bases lining up with TRBD2. CDR1 and CDR2 (germline): SGDLS, YYNGEE. J lost 1 base, V lost 5 bases, and 9 bases had no gene match. This CDR3 contains 18 residues.

Turning to this clone: Mismatch with germline at one junction end may stem from a read error. The chain has TRBV30 and TRBJ1-2; D is ambiguous. This CDR3 has 13 residues. Looked up from germline, CDR1 is GTSNPN and CDR2 is SVGIG (reference sequence). The chain's CDR3 is CAWSEAQIGGYTF. CDR3 DNA: TGCGCCTGGAGTGAGGCGCAGATAGGTGGCTACACCTTC. Combining the CDR3 with reference TRBV30 and TRBJ1-2 gives the whole variable domain SQTIHQWPATLVQPVGSPLSLECTVEGTSNPNLYWYRQAAGRGLQLLFYSVGIGQISSEVPQNLSASRPQDRQFILSSKKLLLSDSGFYLCAWSEAQIGGYTFGSGTRLTVV.